The text below deals with one T cell receptor beta chain. The data belong to a study of blood T cell repertoires in COVID-19. Those enrolled in Seattle joined during active infection and were followed longitudinally afterward. V gave up 0 bases and J gave up 5 bases; unmatched junction bases: 17. CDR1 is SGDLS and CDR2 is YYNGEE in the germline V gene. The CDR3 sequence is 18 residues long. Authors' methods: Estimation of nucleated cell counts was performed using reference gene primer amplification. Repertoires were generated with immunoSEQ multiplex PCR, while TCRdb's copy carries only in-frame clones and drops some. That table furnishes V, J and clone size, whereas the DNA furnished D and trimming. Of about 230,000 clones listed, approximately 84% are singletons.

The sequence was collected from a man aged 50-59 years with COVID-19, enrolled during active disease. Sequences were obtained from peripheral blood. V and J are TRBV9 and TRBJ2-7, with 7 bases fitting TRBD1. CDR3 region: CASSVEGRGSFHYDEQYF. The CDR3 coding sequence is TGTGCCAGCAGCGTAGAAGGCAGGGGGTCCTTTCATTACGACGAGCAGTACTTC.